The 19 T cell receptor beta chains given below trace back to one sample, sequenced in a study of blood T cell repertoires in COVID-19. The table came from immunoSEQ multiplex PCR; TCRdb's copy has only in-frame clones and leaves some out. Among nearly 250,000 clones listed, around nine tenths were seen once. The sample taken for sequencing was peripheral blood. These receptors all stem from a woman aged 55-69 years who had recovered from COVID-19.

This clone has more than one count but fewer than ten. This chain links TRBV28 with TRBJ1-5, with TRBD1 matching 11 bases. V was pared by 4 bases and J by 6 bases, with 5 bases of the junction left unmatched. The germline gives CDR1 MDHEN, CDR2 SYDVKM. This CDR3 contains 15 residues. CDR3 protein: CASSSDRGRGQPQHF. The CDR3 DNA follows: TGTGCCAGCAGTTCGGACAGGGGGCGCGGTCAGCCCCAGCATTTT.

J is TRBJ1-4 and V is TRBV7-6; 9 positions match TRBD1. This CDR3 comprises 18 residues. The junction had 13 bases not matched to a gene; V was cut back by 6 bases and J by 2 bases. Germline-derived CDR1 and CDR2 are SGHVS and FNYEAQ. CDR3 sequence reads: CASSSRPGTGRTNEKLFF. The CDR3 DNA reads as TGTGCCAGCAGTTCCCGTCCCGGGACAGGGAGGACTAATGAAAAACTGTTTTTT.

The chain uses TRBV2 and TRBJ1-5; 7 bases fit TRBD1. V shed 5 bases and J 1 base; nucleotides not matched to a gene: 5. Germline V CDR1 and CDR2: SNHLY, FYNNEI. CDR3 length: 15 residues. The DNA for the CDR3 is TGTGCCAGCAGTCCAGACAGGGCGAGCAATCAGCCCCAGCATTTT. As protein: CASSPDRASNQPQHF.

The rearrangement uses TRBV5-1 and TRBJ2-5; TRBD1 is a possible D gene (6 bases). This CDR3 comprises 17 residues. Deletions cut 5 bases from V and 1 base from J, with 21 bases between. Germline V gene data show CDR1 as SGHRS and CDR2 as YFSETQ. Here the CDR3 reads CASSRKPRQEFQETQYF. The CDR3 DNA follows: TGCGCCAGCAGTCGGAAACCGAGACAGGAATTCCAAGAGACCCAGTACTTC.

V gene TRBV19 combines with J gene TRBJ1-1; 8 positions match TRBD1. The length of the CDR3 is 15 residues. Germline CDR1 and CDR2: LNHDA and SQIVND (reference sequence). The ends lost 5 bases at V and 1 base at J; junction bases unmatched: 6. This chain's CDR3 is CASSQTGQANTEAFF. DNA for the CDR3: TGTGCCAGTAGTCAGACGGGACAGGCGAACACTGAAGCTTTCTTT.

V gene TRBV10-3 combines with J gene TRBJ1-1, with 8 positions matching TRBD1. CDR1 and CDR2 (germline): ENHRY, SYGVKD. V shed 2 bases, J shed 2 bases, and the junction held 4 bases outside the gene matches. The CDR3 is 15 amino acids. The DNA of the CDR3 is TGTGCCATCAGTGAGCGGACAGGGTTTAACACTGAAGCTTTCTTT. Its translation is CAISERTGFNTEAFF.

The CDR3 DNA sequence: TGTGCCAGCAGCCCAGGAGGAGGACGAGCTTTCTTT. Its translation is CASSPGGGRAFF. The rearrangement uses TRBV11-2 and TRBJ1-1; D not certain. This CDR3 contains 12 residues. The V gene's germline CDR1 is SGHAT and CDR2 FQNNGV. V lost 5 bases, J lost 10 bases, and 14 bases lay in between.

The chain combines TRBV28 with TRBJ2-1, with 8 nucleotides matching TRBD1. V was clipped by 3 bases and J by 0 bases; unmatched bases: 13. The CDR3 has 19 residues. Germline values: CDR1 MDHEN, CDR2 SYDVKM. CDR3 loop: CASSFDRGRSFSSYNEQFF. CDR3 bases: TGTGCCAGCAGTTTTGACAGGGGTAGATCCTTCAGCTCCTACAATGAGCAGTTCTTC.

This clone was detected only a few times. In DNA form, the CDR3 reads TGTGCCAGTAGTACATTAATCCGGACAGGAAACACCGGGGAGCTGTTTTTT. Its protein is CASSTLIRTGNTGELFF. J is TRBJ2-2 and V is TRBV19, with 7 bases that match TRBD1. Germline values: CDR1 LNHDA, CDR2 SQIVND (reference sequence). The CDR3 sequence is 17 residues long. The V gene end was trimmed by 4 bases and the J gene end by 2 bases; junction bases not matched to a gene: 10.

This chain links TRBV9 with TRBJ2-3; possible D gene TRBD1, 6 bases. CDR3 length equals 14 residues. V lost 4 bases and J lost 2, with 11 bases in between. Germline V gives CDR1 SGDLS, CDR2 YYNGEE. CDR3 sequence reads: CASSTRGFTDTQYF. CDR3 DNA: TGTGCCAGCAGCACCAGGGGATTCACAGATACGCAGTATTTT.

This rearrangement joins TRBV28 to TRBJ1-2; no clear D gene. Germline V lookup: CDR1 MDHEN, CDR2 SYDVKM. The CDR3 consists of 15 residues. Trimming cost V 3 bases and J 0 bases, with 11 bases left between them. CDR3 in amino acids: CASSFIHRTNYGYTF. CDR3 bases: TGTGCCAGCAGTTTTATTCACAGAACTAACTATGGCTACACCTTC.

The chain combines TRBV5-6 with TRBJ1-2; the D gene is possibly TRBD1 (5 bases). This CDR3 has 15 amino acids. The V end was cut by 0 bases, the J end by 6 bases, with 15 bases between. Germline CDR1 reads SGHDT; CDR2 reads YYEEEE. The CDR3 region is CASSLGSGQLDGYTF. The CDR3 nucleotides are TGTGCCAGCAGCTTGGGGTCAGGGCAACTGGATGGCTACACCTTC.

The chain joins TRBV25-1 to TRBJ2-7, with 7 bases aligning to TRBD2. The V gene's germline CDR1 is MGHDK and CDR2 SYGVNS. The CDR3 extends over 11 amino acids. V trimming: 4 bases; J trimming: 9 bases; junction bases outside the gene matches: 3. The CDR3 sequence: CASSGGGGQYF. The CDR3, as DNA: TGTGCCAGCAGTGGCGGGGGAGGGCAGTACTTC.

This clone has more than one count but fewer than ten. CDR3 sequence: CASSRGGRPAGEQYF. The CDR3, as DNA: TGCGCCAGCAGCCGCGGCGGACGACCTGCGGGCGAGCAGTACTTC. This sequence joins TRBV4-1 and TRBJ2-7, with a weak D call TRBD2 (5 bases). Per the germline V gene, CDR1 is MGHRA and CDR2 is YSYEKL. The CDR3 covers 15 residues. V was clipped by 4 bases and J by 6 bases, with 19 bases between them.

The V call is TRBV14, the J call TRBJ1-2, with D tentatively TRBD1 (5 bases). The CDR3 runs to 16 residues. Trimming left V 0 bases short and J 8 bases short, with 19 bases between. Germline CDR1 SGHDN, CDR2 FVKESK. CDR3 protein: CASSQDWGGSGRGYTF. The CDR3 DNA reads TGTGCCAGCAGCCAAGATTGGGGGGGGTCCGGGCGCGGCTACACCTTC.

The rearrangement uses TRBV5-1 and TRBJ2-7; 7 bases fit TRBD1. The V gene end was trimmed by 4 bases and the J gene end by 3 bases; junction bases not matched to a gene: 19. Looked up from germline, CDR1 is SGHRS and CDR2 is YFSETQ. The CDR3 extends over 18 amino acids. CDR3 DNA: TGCGCCAGCAGCGGACCGGAGACAGGGCGGCAACATAGCTACGAGCAGTACTTC. Its translation is CASSGPETGRQHSYEQYF.

The gene calls are TRBV19 and TRBJ2-3, with 14 bases aligning to TRBD2. CDR1 is LNHDA, CDR2 SQIVND, per germline (reference sequence). The V segment lost 5 bases and the J segment 0 bases; nucleotides outside the gene matches: 7. The CDR3 length is 18 residues. DNA for the CDR3: TGTGCCAGTAGTCTTCAAGGGACTAGCGGGGGTAGCACAGATACGCAGTATTTT. Translating gives CASSLQGTSGGSTDTQYF.

This clone appeared a single time. The CDR3 sequence is CASSLAIQGSETQYF. Here the CDR3 DNA reads TGTGCCAGCAGCTTAGCAATACAGGGGTCCGAGACCCAGTACTTC. The V call is TRBV7-8, the J call TRBJ2-5; 7 positions match TRBD1. Losses at the gene ends were 0 bases for V and 5 bases for J; bases not matched to a gene: 6. The CDR3 covers 15 residues. Germline V gene data show CDR1 as SGHVS and CDR2 as FQNEAQ.

This rearrangement joins TRBV4-3 to TRBJ2-2; TRBD2 agrees at 16 bases. J lost 1 base, V lost 6 bases, and 2 bases had no gene match. The CDR3 has 17 amino acids. The germline V gene has CDR1 LGHNA and CDR2 YSLEER. The CDR3 nucleotides are TGCGCCAGCAGGGGACTAGCGGGGGGGCGGAACACCGGGGAGCTGTTTTTT. Translating it yields CASRGLAGGRNTGELFF.